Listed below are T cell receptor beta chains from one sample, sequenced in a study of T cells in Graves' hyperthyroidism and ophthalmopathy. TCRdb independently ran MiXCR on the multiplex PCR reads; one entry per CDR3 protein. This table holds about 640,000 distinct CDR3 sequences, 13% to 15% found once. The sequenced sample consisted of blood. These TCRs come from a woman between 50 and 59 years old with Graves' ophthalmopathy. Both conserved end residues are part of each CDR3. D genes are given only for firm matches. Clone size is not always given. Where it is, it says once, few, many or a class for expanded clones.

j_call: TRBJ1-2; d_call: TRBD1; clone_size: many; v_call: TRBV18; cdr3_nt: TGTGCCAGCTCACCGACGACAGGGGGCGATGGCTACACCTTC; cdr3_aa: CASSPTTGGDGYTF
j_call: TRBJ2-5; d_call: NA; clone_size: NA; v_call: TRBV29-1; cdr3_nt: TGCAGCGTTGTGGTCGGGGCACAAGAGACCCAGTACTTC; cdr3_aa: CSVVVGAQETQYF
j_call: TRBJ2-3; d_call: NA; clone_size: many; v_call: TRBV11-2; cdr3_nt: TGTGCCAGCAGCTTAGGACGCCTGGGCACAGATACGCAGTATTTT; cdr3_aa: CASSLGRLGTDTQYF
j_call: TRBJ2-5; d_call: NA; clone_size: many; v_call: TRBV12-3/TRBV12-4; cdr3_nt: TGTGCCAGCAGTTGGAGAAAGCCGGGGAGGGAGACCCAGTACTTC; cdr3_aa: CASSWRKPGRETQYF
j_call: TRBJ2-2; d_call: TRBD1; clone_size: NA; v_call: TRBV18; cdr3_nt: TGTGCCAGCTCACCGGATTACAGGGGGCCTGGAGGGGAGCTGTTTTTT; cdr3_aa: CASSPDYRGPGGELFF
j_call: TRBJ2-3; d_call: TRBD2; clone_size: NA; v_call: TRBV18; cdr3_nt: TGTGCCAGCTCACCACTAGCGGGAGTGCAGGGAGATACGCAGTATTTT; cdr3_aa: CASSPLAGVQGDTQYF
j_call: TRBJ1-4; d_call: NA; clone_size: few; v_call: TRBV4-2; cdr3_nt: TGTGCCAGCAGTCCCGAGGGGTCAGGGTTTTTGACTGAAAAACTGTTTTTT; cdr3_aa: CASSPEGSGFLTEKLFF
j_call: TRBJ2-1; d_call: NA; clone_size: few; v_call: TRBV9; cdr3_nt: TGTGCCAGCAGCGTAGTCCCCTCAGGCGGCCTGAGCTCCTACAATGAGCAGTTCTTC; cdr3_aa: CASSVVPSGGLSSYNEQFF
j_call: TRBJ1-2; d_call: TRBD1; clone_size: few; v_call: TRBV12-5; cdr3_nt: TGTGCTAGTGGTTTGTTCATCGGAGGGGGCAATGGCTACACCTTC; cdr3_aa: CASGLFIGGGNGYTF
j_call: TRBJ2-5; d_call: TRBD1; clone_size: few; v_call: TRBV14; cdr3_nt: TGTGCCAGCAGCCAAGGTGGGACAGGGAGAGAGACCCAGTACTTC; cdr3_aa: CASSQGGTGRETQYF
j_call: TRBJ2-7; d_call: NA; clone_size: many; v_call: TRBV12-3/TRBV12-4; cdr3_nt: TGTGCCAGCAGTTTAACTAGAGGGGGCGAGCAGTACTTC; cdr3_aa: CASSLTRGGEQYF
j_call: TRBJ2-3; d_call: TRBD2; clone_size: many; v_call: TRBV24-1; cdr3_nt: TGTGCCACCAGTGATTTTAGACTAGCCGGCACAGATACGCAGTATTTT; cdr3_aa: CATSDFRLAGTDTQYF
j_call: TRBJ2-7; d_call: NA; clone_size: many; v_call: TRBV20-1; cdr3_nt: TGCAGTGCCCTAGGACGGGCTCACTCACCCTACGAGCAGTACTTC; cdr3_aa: CSALGRAHSPYEQYF
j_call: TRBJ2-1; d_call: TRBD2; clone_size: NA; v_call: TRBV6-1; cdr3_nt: TGTGCCTCCCGGACTAGCCCTGCGCAAATAGACTACAATGAGCAGTTCTTC; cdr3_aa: CASRTSPAQIDYNEQFF
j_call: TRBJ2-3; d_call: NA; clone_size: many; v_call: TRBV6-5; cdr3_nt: TGTGCCAGCAGTTACGTGACCGGCACAGATACGCAGTATTTT; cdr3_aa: CASSYVTGTDTQYF
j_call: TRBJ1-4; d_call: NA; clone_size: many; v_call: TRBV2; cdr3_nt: TGTGCCAGCAGGCAGCGAATTAATGAAAAACTGTTTTTT; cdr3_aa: CASRQRINEKLFF
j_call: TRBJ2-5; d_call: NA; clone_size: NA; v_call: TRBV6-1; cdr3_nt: TGTGCCAGCAGTGAAAGATGGCCAGGGGGGGTAGAGACCCAGTACTTC; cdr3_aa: CASSERWPGGVETQYF
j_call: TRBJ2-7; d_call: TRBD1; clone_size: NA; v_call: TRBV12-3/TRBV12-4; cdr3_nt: TGTGCCACCAGCGTCGCACAGGGGCCCCCCTACGAGCAGTACTTC; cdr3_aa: CATSVAQGPPYEQYF
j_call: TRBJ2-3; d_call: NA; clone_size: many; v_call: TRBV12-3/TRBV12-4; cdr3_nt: TGTGCCAGCAGTCTGCTGACACTCACAGATACGCAGTATTTT; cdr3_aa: CASSLLTLTDTQYF
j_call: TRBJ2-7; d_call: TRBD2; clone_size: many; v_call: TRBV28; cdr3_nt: TGTGCCAGCAGTACCTCCGGGACTAGCGTCCACGAGCAGTACTTC; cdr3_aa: CASSTSGTSVHEQYF
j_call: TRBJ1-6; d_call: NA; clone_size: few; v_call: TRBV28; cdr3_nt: TGTGCCAGCAGTTTACGGGCAGGTTATAATTCACCCCTCCACTTT; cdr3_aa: CASSLRAGYNSPLHF
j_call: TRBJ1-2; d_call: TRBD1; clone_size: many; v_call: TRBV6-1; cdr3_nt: TGTGCCAGCTGCCGGGACAGGGCCTATGGCTACACCTTC; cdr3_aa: CASCRDRAYGYTF
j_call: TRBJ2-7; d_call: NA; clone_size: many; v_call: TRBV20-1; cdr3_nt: TGCAGTGCTAGAGATCGACAACTTTACGAGCAGTACTTC; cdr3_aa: CSARDRQLYEQYF
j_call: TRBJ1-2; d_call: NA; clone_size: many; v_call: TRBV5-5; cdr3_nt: TGTGCCAGCAGCTTGGAAACAGGGAACTATGGCTACACCTTC; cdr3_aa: CASSLETGNYGYTF
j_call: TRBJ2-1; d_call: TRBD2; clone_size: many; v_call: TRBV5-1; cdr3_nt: TGCGCCAGCAGCTTGGTGCTAGCGGGAATAGATGAGCAGTTCTTC; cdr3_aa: CASSLVLAGIDEQFF
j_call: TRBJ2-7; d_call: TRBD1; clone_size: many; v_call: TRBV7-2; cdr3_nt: TGTGCCAGCAGCCCACAGGGGCTGATCTACGAGCAGTACTTC; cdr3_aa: CASSPQGLIYEQYF
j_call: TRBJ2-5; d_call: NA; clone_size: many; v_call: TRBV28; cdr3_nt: TGTGCCAGCAGTCTTCCTTTGGGACAAGAGACCCAGTACTTC; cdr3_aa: CASSLPLGQETQYF
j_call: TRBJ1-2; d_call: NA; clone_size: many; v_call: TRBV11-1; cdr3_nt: TGTGCCAGCAGCTTACAGGACAACTATGGCTACACCTTC; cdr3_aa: CASSLQDNYGYTF
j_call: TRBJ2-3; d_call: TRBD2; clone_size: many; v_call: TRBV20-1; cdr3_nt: TGCAGTGTAAGGACTAGCGGGACAGATACGCAGTATTTT; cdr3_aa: CSVRTSGTDTQYF
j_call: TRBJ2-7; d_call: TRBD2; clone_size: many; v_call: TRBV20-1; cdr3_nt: TGCAGTGCTAGGGTAGATGGGACTAGCGGGAGTCAAGTCTCCTACGAGCAGTACTTC; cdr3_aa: CSARVDGTSGSQVSYEQYF
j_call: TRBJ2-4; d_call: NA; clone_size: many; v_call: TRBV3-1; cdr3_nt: TGTGCCAGCAGCCCCCGTTCATTAGGCAAAAACATTCAGTACTTC; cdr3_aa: CASSPRSLGKNIQYF
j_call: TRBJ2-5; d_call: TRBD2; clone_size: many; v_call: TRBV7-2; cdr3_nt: TGTGCCAGCAGCTTACAGGGACTAGCGGGAGAGACCCAGTACTTC; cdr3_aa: CASSLQGLAGETQYF
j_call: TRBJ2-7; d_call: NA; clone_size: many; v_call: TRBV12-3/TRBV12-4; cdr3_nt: TGTGCCAGCAGCCGCCCTGACAGCTACGAGCAGTACTTC; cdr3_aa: CASSRPDSYEQYF
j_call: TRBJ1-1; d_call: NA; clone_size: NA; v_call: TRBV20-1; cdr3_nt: TGCAGTGCTAGAGGGTACAGGGTTAGTGTCGGAGGGGGGTTTACTGAAGCTTTCTTT; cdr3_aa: CSARGYRVSVGGGFTEAFF
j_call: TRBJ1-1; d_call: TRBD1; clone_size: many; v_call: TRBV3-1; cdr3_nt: TGTGCCAGCAGTCTAAAAAGGGGGCGTACTGAAGCTTTCTTT; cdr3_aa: CASSLKRGRTEAFF
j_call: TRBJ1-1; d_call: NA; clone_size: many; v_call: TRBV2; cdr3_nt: TGTGCCAGCCGCCGCCTACAGGGTTGGGAATCGACTGAAGCTTTCTTT; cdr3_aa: CASRRLQGWESTEAFF
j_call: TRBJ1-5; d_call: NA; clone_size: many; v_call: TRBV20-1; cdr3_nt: TGCAGTGCTACCAGGACAGTTAGGGGCAATCAGCCCCAGCATTTT; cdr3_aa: CSATRTVRGNQPQHF
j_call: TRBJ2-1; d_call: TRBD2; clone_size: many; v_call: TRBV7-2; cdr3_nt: TGTGCCAGCAGCTTATGGGGGGGTGAGCAGTTCTTC; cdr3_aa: CASSLWGGEQFF
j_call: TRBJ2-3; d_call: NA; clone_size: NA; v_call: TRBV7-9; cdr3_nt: TGTGCCAGCAGCCCTAGGGGGGAAGATACGCAGTATTTT; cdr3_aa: CASSPRGEDTQYF
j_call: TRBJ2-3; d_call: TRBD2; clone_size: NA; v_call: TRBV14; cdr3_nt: TGTGCCAGCAGCCAAGTTACTAGCGGGAGGGCCTCAGATACGCAGTATTTT; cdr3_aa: CASSQVTSGRASDTQYF
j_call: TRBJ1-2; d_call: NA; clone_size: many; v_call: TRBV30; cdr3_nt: TGTGCCTGGAGTGCTATAGGGGGCTATGGCTACACCTTC; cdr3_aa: CAWSAIGGYGYTF
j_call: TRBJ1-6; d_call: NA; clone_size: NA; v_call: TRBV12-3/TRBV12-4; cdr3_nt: TGTGCCAGCAGTTTATCAGGGAGAAGTTCACCCCTCCACTTT; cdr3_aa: CASSLSGRSSPLHF
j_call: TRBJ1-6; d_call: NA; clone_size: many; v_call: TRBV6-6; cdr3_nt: TGTGCCAGCAGTTACTCATCTTCAGGAGCGGATAATTCACCCCTCCACTTT; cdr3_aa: CASSYSSSGADNSPLHF
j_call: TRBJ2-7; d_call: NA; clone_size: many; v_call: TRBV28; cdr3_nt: TGTGCCAGCAGTCCTCCGAGTGTGGGGATAGGTGAGCAGTACTTC; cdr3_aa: CASSPPSVGIGEQYF
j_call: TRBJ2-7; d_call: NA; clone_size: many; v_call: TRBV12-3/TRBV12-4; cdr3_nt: TGTGCCAGCAGTAGTGCTATTGGCGAGCAGTACTTC; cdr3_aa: CASSSAIGEQYF
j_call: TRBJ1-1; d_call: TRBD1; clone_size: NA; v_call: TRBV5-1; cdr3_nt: TGCGCCAGCAGCTGGCCGGCTTTGGACAGGTCTAGGTCGGACACTGAAGCTTTCTTT; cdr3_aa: CASSWPALDRSRSDTEAFF
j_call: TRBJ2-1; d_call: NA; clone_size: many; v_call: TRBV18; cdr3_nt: TGTGCCAGCTCACCAGACCCACGCTACAATGAGCAGTTCTTC; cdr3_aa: CASSPDPRYNEQFF
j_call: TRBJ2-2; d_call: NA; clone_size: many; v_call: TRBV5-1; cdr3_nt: TGCGCCAGCCGAGTAGAGAACACCGGGGAGCTGTTTTTT; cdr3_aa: CASRVENTGELFF
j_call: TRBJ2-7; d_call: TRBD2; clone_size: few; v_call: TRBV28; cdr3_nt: TGTGCCAGCAGTCCTGTAGCGGGAGGTGCCTACGAGCAGTACTTC; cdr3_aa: CASSPVAGGAYEQYF